This TCR beta chain is from a study of CXCR3-negative and CXCR3-positive naive CD8 T cells. As to this clonotype: Its antigen is still unknown.

Study-level points and caveats: Greater hydrophobicity was found in TRB CDR3s of CXCR3-positive naive cells than of CXCR3-negative naive cells.

Germline CDR1 is SNHLY and CDR2 is FYNNEI. CDR3 length equals 11 residues. The method, 5' RACE with UMI labels, was used to prepare the TRB cDNA libraries. One entry per CDR3 protein, without DNA, is what TCRdb gives after re-calling the 5' RACE reads. Its table lists some 150,000 distinct CDR3 sequences. The material sequenced was naive CXCR3+ CD8+ T cells from blood. Subset specified: CD45RO-CCR7+CD27+CD95- naive CD8+ T cells expressing CXCR3 (TNR3+). The receptor was derived from a human donor in good health. Some clones in this sample may be carry-over from other donors' samples. V is TRBV2 and J is TRBJ1-1. CDR3 sequence: CASSDTTEAFF.